This TCR beta chain was sequenced in a study of blood T cell repertoires in COVID-19 (TCRdb year 2020). Broadly, across the study: Samples from collaborators originated in the United States, Italy and Spain and spanned both the acute and convalescent phases of COVID-19. Samples were obtained from the ongoing ImmuneRACE study (first 160 participants) and from some 1,200 subjects provided by 6 global collaborators. A de-identified subject ID, COVID-19 status, age in years and sex were almost always included in the sample metadata. The prospective study material was composed of cDNA or gDNA derived from T cells, B-cell-depleted T cells, or PBMCs. Subjects who had been exposed to COVID-19, were actively infected with it, or had recovered from it provided the deeply sampled blood TCRbeta repertoires that made up the dataset. HLA class I and class II types, where available, came from metadata supplied by the sample provider rather than from assay-based typing. The repertoires were made available in a free public database intended to serve as a resource for research on the immune response to SARS-CoV-2.

TCRbeta CDR3 regions were amplified from genomic DNA by means of the immunoSEQ Assay, a bias-controlled multiplex PCR. Under the source paper's analysis protocol: The number of nucleated cells in each sample was estimated by amplification of reference gene primers within the assay. Sequence reads were collapsed and filtered to measure the absolute abundance of every unique TCRbeta CDR3 rearrangement. For each sample, productive Simpson clonality was calculated by taking the square root of Simpson's diversity index across productive rearrangements. TCRdb's version of the immuneACCESS table is confined to in-frame rearrangements and falls short of the full clone set. An unresolved V gene accounts for under half of the shortfall where checked; the remainder is of unknown origin. That table furnishes V, J and clone size, whereas the DNA furnished D and trimming. The sample yields 150,000 to 200,000 clones; 75% to 85% were counted once. Clones ranked in the top ten supply roughly 6% of the sample.

General findings and caveats noted by the study authors: The quantity of clinical and demographic metadata differed by source and by participant and was supplied without curation.

Participants in the prospective study were enrolled through a virtual design, were aged about 18 to 89 years, and lived in approximately 24 United States geographic areas. In the prospective study, participants were assigned to cohorts based on the clinical history participants reported in a screening survey and a study questionnaire. Recovered participants in ImmuneRACE Cohort 3 were defined by two consecutive negative NP/OP PCR tests, clearance by a healthcare professional, or resolution of symptoms. In the prospective study, whole blood, serum and a nasopharyngeal or oropharyngeal swab were collected from each participant by mobile phlebotomists. Additional blood draws and questionnaires over an approximately two-month period could optionally be provided by prospective study participants. Before DNA extraction, blood samples from the prospective study were shipped at room temperature or frozen.

Counted from cysteine to phenylalanine, this CDR3 has 16 amino acids. The read is trimmed to its CDR3 DNA, 48 bases read in frame from base 1. CDR1 and CDR2 were assigned from the germline V gene (reference sequence) as MNHNY and SVGAGI. V is trimmed back by 9 bases and J by 10 bases, and the junction contains 18 bases that no gene match accounts for. A remark on this clone: Its antigen specificity is not known. Base qualities are not provided; no much larger clone lies one nucleotide away.

The chain employs TRBV6-6 and TRBJ2-2; TRBD2 agrees with 9 junctional bases. This clonotype was sampled from a middle-aged man who had recovered from COVID-19. The sequencing sample was made of PBMCs or T cells enriched from blood (not recorded which). The CDR3 region reads CASLLQGSAGGLELFF. The bases are TGTGCCAGTTTGTTACAGGGCTCAGCGGGGGGTTTGGAGCTGTTTTTT.